Below are 4 T cell receptor beta chains sequenced from a single sample in a study of beta chain features in type 1 diabetes. Whole-study results and caveats: TCRB CDR3 length was moderately but significantly reduced in all four CD4+ subsets of Type 1 diabetes patients.

TCRB transcripts that were expressed got sequenced, as all of the isolated RNA had been reverse transcribed. Clones were read by immunoSEQ multiplex PCR, and TCRdb kept only the in-frame ones, dropping some. The table includes a few hundred thousand clones, approximately 15% detected once. These receptors' antigens are unknown. Sequenced: naive CD4+ T cells from blood. Every receptor here comes from a man aged 30 to 39 with type 1 diabetes.

This clone has more than one count but fewer than ten. V usage is TRBV5-1 and J usage is TRBJ2-7; 9 bases line up with TRBD1. V lost 2 bases to trimming and J lost 6 bases; unmatched junction nucleotides: 6. Looked up from germline, CDR1 is SGHRS and CDR2 is YFSETQ. This CDR3 contains 14 residues. The chain's CDR3 is CASSFPGQGIEQYF. In DNA, the CDR3 is TGCGCCAGCAGCTTTCCGGGACAGGGTATCGAGCAGTACTTC.

This clone has a handful of counts. Other DNA sequences in the sample encode the same CDR3. The chain joins TRBV11-2 to TRBJ2-5; 10 nucleotides line up with TRBD2. V shed 3 bases and J 4 bases; nucleotides not matched to a gene: 8. The germline gives CDR1 SGHAT, CDR2 FQNNGV. This CDR3 spans 16 amino acids. This CDR3 reads CASSLGASGSGETQYF. The CDR3 nucleotides are TGTGCCAGCAGCTTGGGGGCTAGCGGGAGCGGAGAGACCCAGTACTTC.

The V call is TRBV28, the J call TRBJ2-7, with 13 bases identical to TRBD2. Germline trimming cut 5 bases from V and 7 bases from J; bases unmatched to any gene: 8. The CDR3 is 15 residues long. Germline V CDR1 and CDR2: MDHEN, SYDVKM. CDR3 amino acids: CASSTGLAGVGEQYF. The CDR3 DNA is TGTGCCAGCAGTACAGGACTAGCGGGAGTGGGTGAGCAGTACTTC.

This clone has only a few counts. The chain has TRBV29-1 and TRBJ2-1; D is unresolved. CDR3 length equals 19 residues. Germline V gives CDR1 SQVTM, CDR2 ANQGSEA. Trimming removed 4 bases at V and 0 bases at J, with 25 bases between. In DNA, the CDR3 is TGCAGCGTTGCCGACTCTCAGCTGGTTTTTTTTAGCTCCTACAATGAGCAGTTCTTC. It yields the protein CSVADSQLVFFSSYNEQFF.